The rows below give T cell receptor beta chains drawn from one sample of a study of blood T cells in healthy people across ages. TCRdb passed the 5' RACE reads through MiXCR, listing each CDR3 protein once. The top ten clones hold approximately 7.9% of a sample with roughly 1,500,000 distinct CDR3 sequences, 35% to 45% of them seen once. Sequencing was performed on blood. These receptors came from a woman between 18 and 29 years old in good health. CDR3s leave out the opening cysteine and the closing phenylalanine or tryptophan. Clone size is given for some rows only: seen once, a few or many times, or a class if the clone is expanded.

cdr3_aa	v_call	j_call	clone_size
AISEGGGETQF	TRBV10-3	TRBJ2-1	NA
SAPRTSGGRDTQY	TRBV20-1	TRBJ2-3	once
ASSPLRTGVVDEQY	TRBV27	TRBJ2-7	NA
ASSLFLAGVGETQY	TRBV7-2	TRBJ2-5	NA
ASRRASGGLQETQY	TRBV6-5	TRBJ2-5	NA
AISAAGQPQETQY	TRBV10-3	TRBJ2-5	NA
AISESGGEGNQGYT	TRBV10-3	TRBJ1-2	NA
ASSSLAGFPPDTQY	TRBV14	TRBJ2-3	few
SASSPQGPDGYT	TRBV20-1	TRBJ1-2	NA
ASSDRARTITDTQY	TRBV6-1	TRBJ2-3	few
ASEGSFGYT	TRBV6-1	TRBJ1-2	few
ASSLEGTLGRETQY	TRBV12-3/TRBV12-4	TRBJ2-5	NA
SATPTSNAEQF	TRBV20-1	TRBJ2-1	few
ASSYSNGWPQH	TRBV6-6	TRBJ1-5	NA
ASSKRGLYGYT	TRBV21-1	TRBJ1-2	few
ASRWGVRMSTDTQY	TRBV12-3/TRBV12-4	TRBJ2-3	few
ASSGRTGDRNEQY	TRBV7-9	TRBJ2-7	NA
AISDLGTGGYYNEQF	TRBV10-3	TRBJ2-1	NA
ASSAGWVREAYVNYGYT	TRBV5-6	TRBJ1-2	once
ASSSRKGGFLNEQF	TRBV7-9	TRBJ2-1	NA
ASSLEGMSGNTIY	TRBV5-1	TRBJ1-3	NA
ASSPTDITSGDTTDTQY	TRBV6-2/TRBV6-3	TRBJ2-3	few
ASSVDHSRETQY	TRBV12-3/TRBV12-4	NA	NA
ASSERLAGPSDTQY	TRBV10-1	TRBJ2-3	NA
ASSSPRHEGLAWF	TRBV7-2	TRBJ2-1	NA
ASSQDTSDGNYGYT	TRBV4-2	TRBJ1-2	NA
ASSLVRDRGHEQF	TRBV5-1	TRBJ2-1	NA
SARAGLAGVGETQF	TRBV20-1	TRBJ2-1	NA
ASSVGTLQYVYGYT	TRBV7-9	TRBJ1-2	few
ASSWTSGTGNEQF	TRBV6-2/TRBV6-3	TRBJ2-1	NA
AIRSDRGSQETQF	TRBV10-3	TRBJ2-1	NA
ASTYSWGEQY	TRBV7-9	TRBJ2-7	NA
SAWDRGLNEQY	TRBV29-1	NA	few
ASSTKAAGRTGELF	TRBV7-9	TRBJ2-2	NA
SARDIGLWETQY	TRBV20-1	NA	NA
ASSLSTGEREPPYEQY	TRBV7-9	TRBJ2-7	NA
ASSPGTSYGTDTQY	TRBV7-8	TRBJ2-3	NA
ASSDRWSYNEQF	TRBV2	TRBJ2-1	NA
ASSTGQGSNQPQH	TRBV7-9	TRBJ1-5	many
ASSQDARASGNHNEQF	TRBV3-1	TRBJ2-1	NA
ASTPSPRGRSYEQY	TRBV28	TRBJ2-7	NA
ASSDRNSGKTRETQY	TRBV6-1	NA	NA
ASSLSPLDKQF	TRBV7-2	TRBJ2-1	NA
ASEGVHGYT	TRBV12-3/TRBV12-4	TRBJ1-2	few
ASSRGPNHGYT	TRBV3-1	TRBJ1-2	NA
AIRRDMDQPQH	TRBV10-3	TRBJ1-5	few
ASSQPGTSLNTGELF	TRBV12-3/TRBV12-4	TRBJ2-2	NA
ASREGQGNTPPLH	TRBV4-1	TRBJ1-6	few
ASSLAGGDDKQY	TRBV7-6	TRBJ2-5	few
ASSFVGQLNKNIQY	TRBV12-3/TRBV12-4	TRBJ2-4	once
ASSPRQVQETQY	TRBV28	TRBJ2-5	few
ATSRAAGTGYEQF	TRBV15	TRBJ2-1	once
SARVGAGVPTDTQY	TRBV20-1	TRBJ2-3	NA
ANSLGLAGVPADTQY	TRBV5-1	TRBJ2-3	NA